Each of the 14 T cell receptor beta chains below was sequenced from the same sample in a study of cytomegalovirus exposure and HLA in healthy donors. Researchers ran the PCR with 60 Vbeta and 13 Jbeta primers. The repertoire was sequenced with immunoSEQ multiplex PCR; TCRdb's copy has only in-frame clones and lacks some. This sample carries 140,000 to 150,000 clones, around two thirds of them seen once, and the ten largest clones take under 2%. The sequencing sample was made of PBMCs. The source of these receptors is a woman aged 18-29 years in good health and CMV-seronegative.

This clone showed up just a few times. J is TRBJ2-7 and V is TRBV2, with D possibly being TRBD2 (5 bases). This CDR3 spans 15 amino acids. Trimming cost V 6 bases and J 0 bases, with 15 bases left between them. The germline V gene has CDR1 SNHLY and CDR2 FYNNEI. CDR3 residues: CASREDRTPSYEQYF. The CDR3 DNA reads as TGTGCCAGCAGGGAGGATCGAACCCCCTCCTACGAGCAGTACTTC.

This clone was seen once. CDR3 nucleotide sequence: TGCGCCAGCAGTTTCGCGACTAGCGGAGCCAAAAACATTCAGTACTTC. Amino acids: CASSFATSGAKNIQYF. The chain carries TRBV10-2 and TRBJ2-4, with 9 bases identical to TRBD2. J was trimmed by 0 bases and V by 5 bases; bases with no gene match: 5. The germline V gene has CDR1 WSHSY and CDR2 SAAADI. This CDR3 contains 16 residues.

The chain combines TRBV18 with TRBJ2-7; maybe TRBD2 (5 bases). Germline CDR1 is KGHSH and CDR2 is LQKENI. This CDR3 is 14 amino acids long. The ends were cut back, 5 bases at V and 0 bases at J, with 11 bases in the middle. The CDR3 DNA is TGTGCCAGCTCAAACTCGGGGAGCTCCTACGAGCAGTACGTC. Encoded protein: CASSNSGSSYEQYV.

The J gene is TRBJ2-3, the V gene TRBV18, with 11 bases that match TRBD1. The CDR3 has 16 residues. Germline loops: CDR1 KGHSH, CDR2 LQKENI. The V gene end was trimmed by 8 bases and the J gene end by 6 bases; junction bases not matched to a gene: 13. CDR3 sequence reads: CASPPSDRGPMDTQYF. The CDR3, as DNA: TGTGCCAGCCCCCCCTCGGACAGGGGGCCTATGGATACGCAGTATTTT.

This clone was found once. Here the CDR3 reads CASRTGISYNEQFF. The CDR3 DNA reads as TGTGCCAGCAGAACAGGGATCTCCTACAATGAGCAGTTCTTC. V gene TRBV6-5 combines with J gene TRBJ2-1, with TRBD1 as a possible D gene (6 bases). V was pared by 6 bases and J by 0 bases, with 9 bases between. The CDR3 sequence is 14 residues long. Germline-derived CDR1 and CDR2 are MNHEY and SVGAGI.

The V gene is TRBV27, the J gene TRBJ1-2; tentative D call: TRBD1 (6 bases). The CDR3 is made up of 14 amino acids. Germline V gene sequence: CDR1 MNHEY, CDR2 SMNVEV (reference sequence). With 4 bases removed from V and 0 bases from J, the gap between germline ends came to 9 bases. The CDR3 coding sequence is TGTGCCAGCAGTTGGACAGCAACTAACTATGGCTACACCTTC. Its protein product is CASSWTATNYGYTF.

The chain joins TRBV20-1 to TRBJ2-1, with D hard to call. CDR1 is DFQATT, CDR2 SNEGSKA, per germline (reference sequence). With 3 bases removed from V and 8 bases from J, the gap between germline ends came to 8 bases. This CDR3 region has 11 residues. CDR3 in amino acids: CSASPSDEQFF. The DNA for the CDR3 is TGCAGTGCTAGCCCCAGCGATGAGCAGTTCTTC.

The chain couples TRBV5-6 to TRBJ2-5; TRBD1 matches 7 bases. The ends lost 4 bases at V and 0 bases at J; junction bases unmatched: 6. Germline CDR1 reads SGHDT; CDR2 reads YYEEEE. This CDR3 region has 15 residues. CDR3 nucleotide sequence: TGTGCCAGCAGCCTGCTGGGACAGAACCAAGAGACCCAGTACTTC. It codes for CASSLLGQNQETQYF.

This chain connects TRBV5-6 to TRBJ2-1; 13 bases align to TRBD2. The CDR3 is 17 amino acids. The V segment lost 0 bases and the J segment 4 bases; nucleotides outside the gene matches: 4. The germline V gene has CDR1 SGHDT and CDR2 YYEEEE. The DNA of the CDR3 is TGTGCCAGCAGCTTGGAAACTAGCGGGGGGGCTTACAATGAGCAGTTCTTC. This encodes CASSLETSGGAYNEQFF.

J is TRBJ2-3 and V is TRBV28; the match to TRBD1 covers 12 bases. Germline trimming cut 4 bases from V and 7 bases from J; bases unmatched to any gene: 3. Germline CDR1 reads MDHEN; CDR2 reads SYDVKM. The CDR3 is made up of 14 amino acids. CDR3 protein: CASSSGQGANTQYF. CDR3 nucleotides: TGTGCCAGCAGTTCGGGACAGGGGGCAAATACGCAGTATTTT.

This clone was counted only a few times. The J gene is TRBJ2-6, the V gene TRBV2, with a tentative D call TRBD1 (5 bases). The V end lost 7 bases, the J end lost 1 base, and 5 bases lay between the germline ends. This CDR3 is built from 13 residues. Germline V gives CDR1 SNHLY, CDR2 FYNNEI. The CDR3 DNA follows: TGTGCCAGCACAGGGTCTGGGGCCAACGTCCTGACTTTC. Its protein product is CASTGSGANVLTF.

Concerning this clone itself: The junction departs from germline at one end; a sequencing error may be responsible. V usage is TRBV7-7 and J usage is TRBJ2-5; 7 bases line up with TRBD1. The germline CDR1 and CDR2 sequences are SSHAT and FNYEAQ (reference sequence). This CDR3 has 15 residues. CDR3 residues: CASSLGGQNQETQYF. The CDR3 nucleotides read TGTGCTAGCAGCTTAGGGGGACAGAACCAAGAGACCCAGTACTTC. Complete variable domain (other parts from reference TRBV7-7 and TRBJ2-5): GAGVSQSPRYKVTKRGQDVTLRCDPISSHATLYWYQQALGQGPEFLTYFNYEAQPDKSGLPSDRFSAERPEGSISTLTIQRTEQRDSAMYRCASSLGGQNQETQYFGPGTRLLVL.

J is TRBJ1-1 and V is TRBV15, with TRBD1 identical over 8 bases. Germline V gives CDR1 LNHNV, CDR2 YYDKDF (reference sequence). This CDR3 is built from 15 residues. V was clipped by 1 base and J by 7 bases; unmatched bases: 8. CDR3 nucleotides: TGTGCCACCAGCAGAGCAGGACAGGGACCCCTTGAAGCTTTCTTT. It is translated as CATSRAGQGPLEAFF.

CDR3 sequence: CASSQSTGLQPQHF. As DNA, the CDR3 is TGTGCCAGCAGTCAATCGACAGGGCTTCAGCCCCAGCATTTT. The chain couples TRBV11-2 to TRBJ1-5, with 7 bases matching TRBD1. Germline CDR1 is SGHAT and CDR2 is FQNNGV. V shed 6 bases and J 6 bases; nucleotides not matched to a gene: 8. This CDR3 contains 14 residues.